This TCR beta chain was identified during a study of T cells expressing NK-cell markers. Study-level findings and limits: It remained uncertain whether the expanded NKG2C+ T cell clones were specific for HCMV antigens.

Regarding this clonotype: Its cognate antigen is unknown.

The CDR3 consists of 14 residues. CDR1 LGHDT and CDR2 YNNKEL come from the germline V gene (reference sequence). In generating TCR beta cDNA, 5'RACE template switching with UMIs was used. TCRdb re-called the 5' RACE reads, yielding one record per CDR3 amino acid sequence without DNA. Its table records over 150,000 distinct CDR3 sequences. This TCR came from a woman aged 45-59 years in good health. The rearrangement joins TRBV3-1 to TRBJ1-5. The sample was blood T cells: a sorted CD56 or NKG2C T cell subset, CD4+ or CD8+ T cells, or bulk PBMC T cells (not recorded which). The CDR3 protein is CASSQIAEGQPQHF.